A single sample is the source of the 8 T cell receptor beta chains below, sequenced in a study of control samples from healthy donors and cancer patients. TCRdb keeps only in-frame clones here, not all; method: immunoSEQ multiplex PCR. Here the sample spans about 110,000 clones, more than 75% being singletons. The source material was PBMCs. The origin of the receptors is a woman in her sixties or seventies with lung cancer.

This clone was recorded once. CDR3 sequence reads: CASIWTGGAKTEAFF. CDR3 coding DNA: TGTGCCAGCATTTGGACAGGGGGCGCGAAAACTGAAGCTTTCTTT. The chain employs TRBV28 and TRBJ1-1, with 11 bases that match TRBD1. Germline loops: CDR1 MDHEN, CDR2 SYDVKM. Unmatched junction bases numbered 9, after V lost 7 bases and J lost 5 bases. This CDR3 contains 15 residues.

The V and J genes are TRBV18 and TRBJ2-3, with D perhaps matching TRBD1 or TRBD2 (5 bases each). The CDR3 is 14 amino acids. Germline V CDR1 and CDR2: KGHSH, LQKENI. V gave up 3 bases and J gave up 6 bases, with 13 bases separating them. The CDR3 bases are TGTGCCAGCTCACCCGCAGGGCGGGTGGATACGCAGTATTTT. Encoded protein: CASSPAGRVDTQYF. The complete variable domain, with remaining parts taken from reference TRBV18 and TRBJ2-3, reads NAGVMQNPRHLVRRRGQEARLRCSPMKGHSHVYWYRQLPEEGLKFMVYLQKENIIDESGMPKERFSAEFPKEGPSILRIQQVVRGDSAAYFCASSPAGRVDTQYFGPGTRLTVL.

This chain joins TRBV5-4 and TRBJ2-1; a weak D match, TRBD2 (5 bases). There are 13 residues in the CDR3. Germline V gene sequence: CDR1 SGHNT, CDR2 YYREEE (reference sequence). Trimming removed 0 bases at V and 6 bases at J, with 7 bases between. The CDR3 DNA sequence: TGTGCCAGCAGCTTGGCCGGACTCAATGAGCAGTTCTTC. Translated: CASSLAGLNEQFF.

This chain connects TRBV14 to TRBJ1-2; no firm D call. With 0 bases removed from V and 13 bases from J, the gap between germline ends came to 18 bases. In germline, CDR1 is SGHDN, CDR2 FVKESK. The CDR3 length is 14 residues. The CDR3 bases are TGTGCCAGCAGCCAAGAGGAAGGATGGGGTGTCATCACCTTC. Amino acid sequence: CASSQEEGWGVITF.

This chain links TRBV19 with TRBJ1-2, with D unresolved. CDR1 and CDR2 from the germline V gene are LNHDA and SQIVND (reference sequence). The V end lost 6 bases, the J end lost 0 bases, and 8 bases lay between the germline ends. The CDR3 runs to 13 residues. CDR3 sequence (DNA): TGTGCCAGTAGCCTTGGGACTAACTATGGCTACACCTTC. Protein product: CASSLGTNYGYTF. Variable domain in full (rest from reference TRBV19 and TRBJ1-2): DGGITQSPKYLFRKEGQNVTLSCEQNLNHDAMYWYRQDPGQGLRLIYYSQIVNDFQKGDIAEGYSVSREKKESFPLTVTSAQKNPTAFYLCASSLGTNYGYTFGSGTRLTVV.

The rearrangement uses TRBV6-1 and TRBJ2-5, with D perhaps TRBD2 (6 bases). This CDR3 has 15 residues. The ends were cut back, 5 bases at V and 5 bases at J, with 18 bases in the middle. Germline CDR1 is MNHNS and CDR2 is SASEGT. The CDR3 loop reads CASSFSGSPRETQYF. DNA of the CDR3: TGTGCCAGCAGTTTTTCCGGGAGTCCCAGGGAGACCCAGTACTTC.

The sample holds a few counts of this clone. CDR3 sequence reads: CAITPTGRDYGYTF. The CDR3 coding sequence is TGTGCCATCACCCCCACAGGGCGTGACTATGGCTACACCTTC. V gene TRBV10-3 combines with J gene TRBJ1-2; D is perhaps TRBD1 (6 bases). The CDR3 sequence is 14 residues long. Looked up from germline, CDR1 is ENHRY and CDR2 is SYGVKD. V lost 7 bases, J lost 3 bases, and 15 bases lay in between.

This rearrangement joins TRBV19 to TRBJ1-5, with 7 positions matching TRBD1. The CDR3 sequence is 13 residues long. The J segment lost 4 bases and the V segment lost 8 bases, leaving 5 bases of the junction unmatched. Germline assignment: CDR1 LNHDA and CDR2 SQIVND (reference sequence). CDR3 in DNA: TGTGCCAGTCGGTCAGGGGGTAATCAGCCCCAGCATTTT. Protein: CASRSGGNQPQHF. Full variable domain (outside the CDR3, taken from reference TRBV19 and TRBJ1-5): DGGITQSPKYLFRKEGQNVTLSCEQNLNHDAMYWYRQDPGQGLRLIYYSQIVNDFQKGDIAEGYSVSREKKESFPLTVTSAQKNPTAFYLCASRSGGNQPQHFGDGTRLSIL.